What follows are 30 T cell receptor beta chains derived from one specimen sequenced in a study of cytotoxic CD8 clonotypes in ibrutinib-treated CLL. Measured with immunoSEQ multiplex PCR; TCRdb has only the in-frame clones, and not every one. The sample yields some 350,000 clones, 67% seen once. The specimen comprised PBMCs, sampled after 36 months of ibrutinib treatment. The receptors stem from a human donor with chronic lymphocytic leukemia.

In its sample, this clone was seen a few times. The V gene is TRBV6-5, the J gene TRBJ2-1; 7 bases line up with TRBD2. Germline V gene lookup returns CDR1 MNHEY and CDR2 SVGAGI. CDR3 length: 15 residues. After removal of 6 bases from V and 7 bases from J, the junction contained 12 bases not matched to a gene. The CDR3 bases are TGTGCCAGCAGGTCGGGATCAGCGGGGATAAATGAGCAGTTCTTC. The encoded protein is CASRSGSAGINEQFF.

This clone was observed a few times. The chain is built from TRBV19 and TRBJ1-5, with D possibly matching TRBD1 (5 bases). CDR3 length: 16 amino acids. Trimming pared 8 bases from V and 2 bases from J, leaving 19 bases between. CDR1 and CDR2 (germline): LNHDA, SQIVND (reference sequence). As DNA, the CDR3 is TGTGCCAGTGATTCCTCAAGGGGCCGAGGCAATCAGCCCCAGCATTTT. Translated: CASDSSRGRGNQPQHF.

This clone showed up just a few times. V gene TRBV5-6 combines with J gene TRBJ2-5; unclear D gene. This CDR3 is 14 amino acids long. V was trimmed by 0 bases and J by 5 bases, leaving 11 bases between them. Germline loops: CDR1 SGHDT, CDR2 YYEEEE. In nucleotides, the CDR3 is TGTGCCAGCAGCTTGGGCGGTCCGAGGGAGACCCAGTACTTC. This translates into CASSLGGPRETQYF.

The gene calls are TRBV7-2 and TRBJ1-6, with 7 bases aligning to TRBD1. Germline values: CDR1 SGHTA, CDR2 FQGNSA. Germline trimming cut 7 bases from V and 7 bases from J; bases unmatched to any gene: 10. The CDR3 has 15 residues. The CDR3 nucleotides read TGTGCCAGCACTTTAGCGACAGGGACCAATTCACCCCTCCACTTT. It codes for CASTLATGTNSPLHF.

V usage is TRBV15 and J usage is TRBJ2-5; TRBD1 agrees at 12 bases. The V segment lost 0 bases and the J segment 5 bases; nucleotides outside the gene matches: 10. In germline, CDR1 is LNHNV, CDR2 YYDKDF (reference sequence). This CDR3 spans 18 amino acids. The CDR3 DNA reads as TGTGCCACCAGCAGAGATACTTCCGGGACAGGGGGCGCGGAGACCCAGTACTTC. Translated: CATSRDTSGTGGAETQYF.

This clone has more than one count but fewer than ten. The chain links TRBV18 to TRBJ1-6; D gene ambiguous. The CDR3 is 15 amino acids. Germline V gene lookup returns CDR1 KGHSH and CDR2 LQKENI. V was clipped by 4 bases and J by 5 bases, with 12 bases between them. The CDR3 sequence: CASSLQNSNNSPLHF. CDR3 DNA: TGTGCCAGCTCACTACAGAACAGCAATAATTCACCCCTCCACTTT.

CDR3 in DNA: TGTGCCAGCAGCTTGGGACCTCACTATGAGCAGTTCTTC. It translates to CASSLGPHYEQFF. This chain links TRBV9 with TRBJ2-1, with D perhaps TRBD1 or TRBD2 (5 bases each). Trimming removed 4 bases from V and 8 bases from J, with 13 bases in between. The V gene's germline CDR1 is SGDLS and CDR2 YYNGEE. There are 13 residues in the CDR3. Combining the CDR3 with reference TRBV9 and TRBJ2-1 gives the whole variable domain DSGVTQTPKHLITATGQRVTLRCSPRSGDLSVYWYQQSLDQGLQFLIQYYNGEERAKGNILERFSAQQFPDLHSELNLSSLELGDSALYFCASSLGPHYEQFFGPGTRLTVL.

This clone has only one observation. The rearrangement uses TRBV27 and TRBJ2-7; TRBD1 agrees at 7 bases. V dropped 3 bases and J dropped 7; count of bases not matched to a gene: 12. The CDR3 covers 15 residues. The germline gives CDR1 MNHEY, CDR2 SMNVEV (reference sequence). The CDR3 nucleotides read TGTGCCAGCAGTTTCATACCCCAGGGGGTACGAGAGCAGTACTTC. It yields the protein CASSFIPQGVREQYF.

This chain links TRBV5-1 with TRBJ1-1; 9 bases align to TRBD1. Germline V gives CDR1 SGHRS, CDR2 YFSETQ. The ends lost 4 bases at V and 6 bases at J; junction bases unmatched: 10. The CDR3 spans 15 residues. The CDR3 reads CASSKEQGAKAEAFF. The CDR3 region has the DNA TGCGCCAGCAGCAAAGAACAGGGGGCGAAGGCTGAAGCTTTCTTT.

V is TRBV2 and J is TRBJ2-7; D may be TRBD1 (6 bases). The V gene's germline CDR1 is SNHLY and CDR2 FYNNEI. The CDR3 runs 14 residues. Trimming took off 8 bases at V and 2 bases at J, with 16 bases between the two ends. The CDR3 loop reads CASEDIRGPYEQYF. For the CDR3, the DNA is TGTGCCAGCGAAGACATCAGGGGACCCTACGAGCAGTACTTC.

The chain links TRBV15 to TRBJ1-5, with D uncertain. Germline loops: CDR1 LNHNV, CDR2 YYDKDF (reference sequence). This CDR3 is 15 amino acids long. Trimming removed 1 base at V and 7 bases at J, with 14 bases between. This CDR3 is CATSRGRAPPQPQHF. Here the CDR3 DNA reads TGTGCCACCAGCAGAGGACGAGCCCCCCCCCAGCCCCAGCATTTT.

This chain connects TRBV7-9 to TRBJ2-5; 9 bases are a match to TRBD2. Germline V gene sequence: CDR1 SEHNR, CDR2 FQNEAQ (reference sequence). The CDR3 is 17 amino acids. V was clipped by 0 bases and J by 5 bases; unmatched bases: 10. CDR3 region: CASSLASGSGSLETQYF. DNA for the CDR3: TGTGCCAGCAGCTTAGCGAGCGGTAGCGGGAGTCTTGAGACCCAGTACTTC.

With regard to this clone: The germline gene is not matched at one end of the junction; a read error may be the cause. The chain links TRBV5-4 to TRBJ2-7; a possible D gene is TRBD1 (5 bases). Germline-derived CDR1 and CDR2 are SGHNT and YYREEE (reference sequence). The CDR3 consists of 17 residues. The CDR3 is CASSQDLGVLGVDEQYF. CDR3 sequence (DNA): TGCGCCAGCAGCCAAGATCTTGGCGTATTAGGGGTTGACGAGCAGTACTTC. Full variable domain (outside the CDR3, taken from reference TRBV5-4 and TRBJ2-7): ETGVTQSPTHLIKTRGQQVTLRCSSQSGHNTVSWYQQALGQGPQFIFQYYREEENGRGNFPPRFSGLQFPNYSSELNVNALELDDSALYLCASSQDLGVLGVDEQYFGPGTRLTVT.

J is TRBJ2-1 and V is TRBV7-8; 10 bases map to TRBD2. The CDR3 is 19 amino acids. CDR1 SGHVS and CDR2 FQNEAQ come from the germline V gene. V lost 5 bases to trimming and J lost 8 bases; unmatched junction nucleotides: 21. CDR3 bases: TGTGCCAGCAGCCCCCGAGTTCGGATACTAGCGGGGTCGGTTTATGAGCAGTTCTTC. This gives the protein CASSPRVRILAGSVYEQFF.

This clone was counted once. The chain carries TRBV4-3 and TRBJ2-7, with D perhaps matching TRBD1 or TRBD2 (6 bases each). The V end was cut by 0 bases, the J end by 4 bases, with 22 bases between. The V gene's germline CDR1 is LGHNA and CDR2 YSLEER. The length of the CDR3 is 18 residues. The CDR3 sequence: CASSQEFIPLTGLYEQYF. The DNA of the CDR3 is TGCGCCAGCAGCCAAGAGTTTATCCCCCTGACAGGACTATACGAGCAGTACTTC.

The chain is built from TRBV9 and TRBJ2-7, with D possibly TRBD2 on 6 matching bases. V shed 0 bases and J shed 0 bases, with 13 bases lying between them. The CDR3 runs 16 residues. Per the germline V gene, CDR1 is SGDLS and CDR2 is YYNGEE. The CDR3 is CASSVEGTSPSYEQYF. The CDR3 coding sequence is TGTGCCAGCAGCGTAGAGGGGACTTCCCCCTCCTACGAGCAGTACTTC.

V is TRBV6-5 and J is TRBJ1-1, with TRBD1 matching 9 bases. Germline loops: CDR1 MNHEY, CDR2 SVGAGI. Germline trimming cut 10 bases from V and 5 bases from J; bases unmatched to any gene: 5. The CDR3 length is 12 residues. CDR3 nucleotides: TGTGCCACCATGACAGGGGGAACTGAAGCTTTCTTT. Translated: CATMTGGTEAFF.

The rearrangement links TRBV29-1 to TRBJ2-7; perhaps TRBD1 as D (6 bases). V shed 3 bases and J shed 4 bases, with 19 bases lying between them. This CDR3 has 15 amino acids. Per germline, CDR1 SQVTM and CDR2 ANQGSEA. In DNA, the CDR3 is TGCAGCGTTGAGTTTAGCAGGGGAAATGAGTACGAGCAGTACTTC. Translation gives CSVEFSRGNEYEQYF.

The chain links TRBV7-9 to TRBJ1-4, with 7 bases identical to TRBD1. CDR1 SEHNR and CDR2 FQNEAQ come from the germline V gene (reference sequence). This CDR3 is built from 15 residues. The V and J ends lost 4 bases and 5 bases, in that order; junction bases with no gene match: 7. CDR3 coding DNA: TGTGCCAGCAGCTCCCCCGGGACAGAAAATGAAAAACTGTTTTTT. It codes for CASSSPGTENEKLFF.

DNA of the CDR3: TGTGCCAGCAGCGTAGGGACTAGCGGGAACAGTAAAAAAGAGACCCAGTACTTC. Amino acid sequence: CASSVGTSGNSKKETQYF. The chain has TRBV9 and TRBJ2-5; 12 nucleotides match TRBD2. The ends lost 0 bases at V and 3 bases at J; junction bases unmatched: 9. The length of the CDR3 is 18 residues. Germline V gene data show CDR1 as SGDLS and CDR2 as YYNGEE.

The chain carries TRBV4-1 and TRBJ1-1, with TRBD1 matching 7 bases. Trimming at V came to 1 base and at J to 2 bases, leaving 1 base not matched to a gene. Germline lookup yields CDR1 MGHRA and CDR2 YSYEKL. This CDR3 is 14 amino acids long. The CDR3 sequence: CASSQGQGNTEAFF. The DNA for the CDR3 is TGCGCCAGCAGCCAAGGACAGGGAAACACTGAAGCTTTCTTT.

This clone appeared a few times. The chain is built from TRBV4-1 and TRBJ2-3; tentatively, D is TRBD2 (6 bases). V was clipped by 4 bases and J by 1 base, with 12 bases between them. Germline assignment: CDR1 MGHRA and CDR2 YSYEKL. The CDR3 sequence is 15 residues long. Here the CDR3 reads CASSLRGGGTDTQYF. CDR3 in DNA: TGCGCCAGCAGCCTGCGGGGCGGGGGCACAGATACGCAGTATTTT.

CDR3 sequence (DNA): TGCAGCGTCCAAGGGACAGGGGGAAACACCATATATTTT. Protein sequence: CSVQGTGGNTIYF. V and J are TRBV29-1 and TRBJ1-3, with 9 bases lining up with TRBD1. CDR3 length equals 13 residues. With V trimmed by 6 bases and J by 4 bases, 4 bases remained unmatched. CDR1 and CDR2 (germline): SQVTM, ANQGSEA.

J is TRBJ2-5 and V is TRBV7-6; no firm D call. The CDR3 runs 13 residues. Trimming left V 4 bases short and J 1 base short, with 7 bases between. From germline, CDR1 is SGHVS and CDR2 FNYEAQ. The CDR3 here is CASSSHPQETQYF. CDR3 sequence (DNA): TGTGCCAGCAGCTCCCATCCCCAAGAGACCCAGTACTTC.

The V and J genes are TRBV7-2 and TRBJ1-1; D is uncertain. This CDR3 has 14 amino acids. Germline V gives CDR1 SGHTA, CDR2 FQGNSA. Deletions cut 1 base from V and 1 base from J, with 7 bases between. The CDR3 coding sequence is TGTGCCAGCAGCTTAGGGGTGAAGAACACTGAAGCTTTCTTT. It yields the protein CASSLGVKNTEAFF.

This chain connects TRBV6-6 to TRBJ1-5, with no clear D. The V end lost 7 bases, the J end lost 9 bases, and 13 bases lay between the germline ends. This CDR3 has 12 residues. Germline CDR1 MNHNY, CDR2 SVGAGI (reference sequence). This CDR3 reads CASTGATAPQHF. Written as DNA, the CDR3 is TGTGCCAGCACCGGCGCCACGGCGCCCCAGCATTTT.

V usage is TRBV7-9 and J usage is TRBJ2-6, with 7 nucleotides matching TRBD1. Per germline, CDR1 SEHNR and CDR2 FQNEAQ (reference sequence). This CDR3 spans 17 amino acids. The V gene end was trimmed by 4 bases and the J gene end by 4 bases; junction bases not matched to a gene: 10. For the CDR3, the DNA is TGTGCCAGCAGCTGGCCCTTACAGGGGACCGGGGCCAACGTCCTGACTTTC. It is translated as CASSWPLQGTGANVLTF.

V gene TRBV7-2 combines with J gene TRBJ1-3; D unresolved. Trimming cost V 6 bases and J 4 bases, with 13 bases left between them. Germline-derived CDR1 and CDR2 are SGHTA and FQGNSA. The CDR3 is 14 amino acids. The CDR3 DNA reads TGTGCCAGCAGATTACCCGGCCACGGAAACACCATATATTTT. Translated: CASRLPGHGNTIYF.

A few counts support this clone. This chain links TRBV10-3 with TRBJ2-5, with D possibly TRBD1 on 5 matching bases. CDR3 length equals 14 residues. Germline loops: CDR1 ENHRY, CDR2 SYGVKD. V lost 5 bases, J lost 0 bases, and 10 bases lay in between. The CDR3 region is CAISRTTYQETQYF. CDR3 nucleotides: TGTGCCATCAGTAGGACAACGTACCAAGAGACCCAGTACTTC.

The V call is TRBV6-6, the J call TRBJ1-2; 10 bases match TRBD1. CDR1 and CDR2 from the germline V gene are MNHNY and SVGAGI (reference sequence). V trimming: 5 bases; J trimming: 4 bases; junction bases outside the gene matches: 7. The CDR3 contains 15 residues. CDR3 coding DNA: TGTGCCAGCAGTAGCGAGACAGGGGGCATCTATGGCTACACCTTC. Translating it yields CASSSETGGIYGYTF.